This TCR beta chain was retrieved from a study of T cell responses to AZD1222 COVID-19 vaccine. Points from the study as a whole: Mapped onto spike, vaccine-associated CD4 TCRs spanned it and were dominant at 160-218 and 743-854.

Produced via immunoSEQ multiplex PCR; TCRdb's table is partial and in-frame only. The sample includes roughly 200,000 clones, about 93% of them seen just once. As regards this clone: Its matching antigen is unknown.

This TCR derives from an adult who received the MenACWY meningococcal vaccine as a control. The sequenced sample was peripheral blood, obtained 28 days after the second dose of the MenACWY control vaccine.

The CDR3 region has the DNA TGTGCCATCAACAGGGGGGCCTCCGCCGAGGGAAACACCATATATTTT. This sequence encodes CAINRGASAEGNTIYF. The chain employs TRBV10-3 and TRBJ1-3, with 8 bases aligning to TRBD1. Germline V CDR1 and CDR2: ENHRY, SYGVKD. This CDR3 is 16 amino acids long. Trimming removed 7 bases from V and 4 bases from J; junction bases left unmatched: 12.